This T cell receptor beta chain was observed in a study of OX40 agonist ivuxolimab in advanced cancers. The protocol was immunoSEQ multiplex PCR, while the TCRdb copy is restricted to in-frame clones and leaves out a portion. Of around 19,000 clones in the sample, 85% to 90% are singletons; the top ten hold roughly 22%. The CDR3 extends over 13 amino acids. V dropped 5 bases and J dropped 1 base, with 8 bases sitting between them. Germline CDR1 reads MNHEY; CDR2 reads SMNVEV (reference sequence). The sequence derives from an adult with an advanced solid tumor such as melanoma, head and neck, liver or kidney cancer. The chain carries TRBV27 and TRBJ2-5; D uncertain. The sample was CD4+ or CD8+ T cells sorted from blood, taken in a trial of the OX40 agonist ivuxolimab. The CDR3 is CASSTHPQETQYF. CDR3 nucleotide sequence: TGTGCCAGCAGTACTCATCCCCAAGAGACCCAGTACTTC.